This passage covers 20 T cell receptor beta chains from one sample sequenced in a study of shared clonotypes between healthy human individuals. This table comes from immunoSEQ multiplex PCR, and its TCRdb copy is limited to in-frame clones, with some not included. This sample has under 750,000 clones; 72% occur once, and the top ten carry over 1.5%. Sequencing was carried out using memory CD4+ T cells sorted from blood. The subset here: CD45RA-negative fraction. These receptors originate from a woman aged 25 to 39 in good health.

This chain connects TRBV18 to TRBJ1-2; D remains ambiguous. The CDR3 length is 14 residues. V was shortened by 3 bases and J by 4 bases, with 12 bases between the two germline ends. Germline CDR1 reads KGHSH; CDR2 reads LQKENI. CDR3 nucleotide sequence: TGTGCCAGCTCACCGTCGAGTGGGATCTATGGCTACACCTTC. Protein sequence: CASSPSSGIYGYTF. Looking up the rest from reference TRBV18 and TRBJ1-2 gives the full variable domain: NAGVMQNPRHLVRRRGQEARLRCSPMKGHSHVYWYRQLPEEGLKFMVYLQKENIIDESGMPKERFSAEFPKEGPSILRIQQVVRGDSAAYFCASSPSSGIYGYTFGSGTRLTVV.

The V gene is TRBV7-9, the J gene TRBJ2-1, with a possible D match to TRBD2 (6 bases). The V gene's germline CDR1 is SEHNR and CDR2 FQNEAQ (reference sequence). Trimming pared 7 bases from V and 8 bases from J, leaving 18 bases between. The CDR3 consists of 14 residues. CDR3 nucleotides: TGTGCCAGCACCACTAATGGGGGGAGCGATGAGCAGTTCTTC. As protein: CASTTNGGSDEQFF.

The chain is built from TRBV7-9 and TRBJ2-1, with 9 nucleotides matching TRBD2. This CDR3 contains 15 residues. J lost 9 bases, V lost 5 bases, and 11 bases had no gene match. Germline V lookup: CDR1 SEHNR, CDR2 FQNEAQ (reference sequence). CDR3 sequence (DNA): TGTGCCAGCAGCCCACGCGCGCGGGAGGGTGGTGAGCAGTTCTTC. It translates to CASSPRAREGGEQFF.

This clone was seen once. Written as DNA, the CDR3 is TGTGCCAGCAGCTTCTCGGGAGGGGGAACTGAAGCTTTCTTT. Its translation: CASSFSGGGTEAFF. This chain links TRBV7-9 with TRBJ1-1, with D tentatively TRBD1 (6 bases). V lost 3 bases to trimming and J lost 5 bases, with 13 bases between them. This CDR3 spans 14 amino acids. Germline values: CDR1 SEHNR, CDR2 FQNEAQ (reference sequence).

The CDR3 loop is CASSNYNEQFF. The CDR3 DNA follows: TGTGCCAGCAGTAATTACAATGAGCAGTTCTTC. The V call is TRBV6-5, the J call TRBJ2-1; D is unclear. V was shortened by 5 bases and J by 4 bases, with 3 bases between the two germline ends. CDR3 length equals 11 residues. Germline values: CDR1 MNHEY, CDR2 SVGAGI.

Only one count was recorded for this clone. This chain joins TRBV4-1 and TRBJ2-3; D remains unclear. Germline V gene data show CDR1 as MGHRA and CDR2 as YSYEKL. The CDR3 consists of 14 residues. V dropped 2 bases and J dropped 1 base, with 7 bases sitting between them. This CDR3 is CASSQLTRTDTQYF. Here the CDR3 DNA reads TGCGCCAGCAGCCAATTGACTCGCACAGATACGCAGTATTTT.

The chain uses TRBV30 and TRBJ2-7; 8 nucleotides match TRBD2. Germline CDR1 GTSNPN, CDR2 SVGIG (reference sequence). V lost 2 bases, J lost 2 bases, and 5 bases stayed unmatched. The CDR3 extends over 14 amino acids. CDR3 in amino acids: CAWSRGGDTYEQYF. Here the CDR3 DNA reads TGTGCCTGGAGTCGGGGGGGAGACACCTACGAGCAGTACTTC.

The rearrangement joins TRBV29-1 to TRBJ2-2; 8 nucleotides agree with TRBD1. This CDR3 has 15 amino acids. Per the germline V gene, CDR1 is SQVTM and CDR2 is ANQGSEA. V trimming: 5 bases; J trimming: 4 bases; junction bases outside the gene matches: 9. In DNA, the CDR3 is TGCAGCGTTACTCGGACAGGGATGAGCACCGGGGAGCTGTTTTTT. Its protein product is CSVTRTGMSTGELFF.

The chain couples TRBV19 to TRBJ2-6, with D possibly matching TRBD2 (5 bases). Germline V gives CDR1 LNHDA, CDR2 SQIVND (reference sequence). This CDR3 spans 16 amino acids. Trimming pared 3 bases from V and 5 bases from J, leaving 14 bases between. CDR3 amino acids: CASSITAFGRANVLTF. For the CDR3, the DNA is TGTGCCAGTAGTATTACAGCCTTCGGGAGGGCCAACGTCCTGACTTTC.

The V gene is TRBV27, the J gene TRBJ2-7; TRBD2 might be the D (6 bases). Trimming removed 10 bases from V and 2 bases from J, with 12 bases in between. Germline CDR1 and CDR2: MNHEY and SMNVEV (reference sequence). The CDR3 spans 12 residues. The CDR3 nucleotides are TGTGCCACCCGGGACTCCCCCTACGAGCAGTACTTC. Translated: CATRDSPYEQYF.

This clone was counted many times. This chain connects TRBV15 to TRBJ2-3; 8 nucleotides agree with TRBD1. From germline, CDR1 is LNHNV and CDR2 YYDKDF (reference sequence). V was pared by 0 bases and J by 5 bases, with 10 bases of the junction left unmatched. The CDR3 extends over 17 amino acids. CDR3 residues: CATSRDGGGQGRDTQYF. The CDR3 nucleotides read TGTGCCACCAGCAGAGATGGGGGTGGACAGGGTCGAGATACGCAGTATTTT.

This chain links TRBV27 with TRBJ2-1; TRBD2 might be the D (7 bases). V lost 6 bases and J lost 9, with 24 bases in between. The germline CDR1 and CDR2 sequences are MNHEY and SMNVEV (reference sequence). CDR3 length: 16 residues. The CDR3 here is CASRLGRDTERGEQFF. The CDR3 DNA follows: TGTGCCAGCAGATTGGGGAGGGACACAGAGAGGGGTGAGCAGTTCTTC.

CDR3: CASSSGGAVPYEQYF. The CDR3 DNA reads TGTGCCAGCAGTTCGGGTGGGGCCGTCCCCTACGAGCAGTACTTC. The V call is TRBV28, the J call TRBJ2-7, with D possibly being TRBD1 (5 bases). Trimming pared 4 bases from V and 2 bases from J, leaving 15 bases between. Looked up from germline, CDR1 is MDHEN and CDR2 is SYDVKM. The CDR3 consists of 15 residues.

The V gene is TRBV5-1, the J gene TRBJ1-3; D gene unclear. The CDR3 length is 14 residues. Germline V gene data show CDR1 as SGHRS and CDR2 as YFSETQ. The ends were cut back, 0 bases at V and 1 base at J, with 5 bases in the middle. CDR3 sequence (DNA): TGCGCCAGCAGCTTGGAGATTTCTGGAAACACCATATATTTT. It translates to CASSLEISGNTIYF.

This clone was observed a single time. The chain carries TRBV25-1 and TRBJ2-1; 11 bases map to TRBD2. Germline CDR1 is MGHDK and CDR2 is SYGVNS. V was clipped by 6 bases and J by 7 bases; unmatched bases: 8. The CDR3 loop spans 15 amino acids. Here the CDR3 DNA reads TGTGCCAGCAGGCCGACTAGCGGGATTGGGAATGAGCAGTTCTTC. This codes for CASRPTSGIGNEQFF.

This sequence joins TRBV28 and TRBJ2-7; 9 nucleotides match TRBD1. Germline assignment: CDR1 MDHEN and CDR2 SYDVKM. The CDR3 loop spans 14 amino acids. J lost 4 bases, V lost 4 bases, and 5 bases had no gene match. The chain's CDR3 is CASSSGGQGYEQYF. In DNA form, the CDR3 reads TGTGCCAGCAGTTCAGGGGGACAGGGTTACGAGCAGTACTTC.

The CDR3 DNA follows: TGTGCCAGCAGTTGGGGGGGCCTCGAGCAGTACTTC. Translating gives CASSWGGLEQYF. The rearrangement uses TRBV27 and TRBJ2-7, with D possibly being TRBD2 (7 bases). Trimming cost V 4 bases and J 6 bases, with 10 bases left between them. In germline, CDR1 is MNHEY, CDR2 SMNVEV (reference sequence). This CDR3 has 12 residues.

CDR3 sequence (DNA): TGTGCCAGCAGCCACGATGGGACAGGCAATCAGCCCCAGCATTTT. Its translation: CASSHDGTGNQPQHF. The J gene is TRBJ1-5, the V gene TRBV4-2; 7 bases line up with TRBD1. This CDR3 region has 15 residues. Germline values: CDR1 LGHNA, CDR2 YNFKEQ. V lost 3 bases to trimming and J lost 2 bases; unmatched junction nucleotides: 4.

The chain combines TRBV5-1 with TRBJ1-1; D ambiguous. V lost 0 bases to trimming and J lost 6 bases, with 15 bases between them. The CDR3 sequence is 15 residues long. In germline, CDR1 is SGHRS, CDR2 YFSETQ. The CDR3 DNA is TGCGCCAGCAGCTTGGCTGAACAGCCGACCTCTGAAGCTTTCTTT. This codes for CASSLAEQPTSEAFF.

This clone has at least ten counts. CDR3 protein: CASSEGLAGGRGEQFF. The CDR3 bases are TGCGCCAGCAGTGAGGGACTAGCGGGAGGACGGGGTGAGCAGTTCTTC. V and J are TRBV10-1 and TRBJ2-1, with TRBD2 matching over 14 bases. Trimming took 2 bases from V and 9 from J; bases not matched to a gene: 6. Germline V gene sequence: CDR1 WNHNN, CDR2 SYGVQD (reference sequence). The CDR3 extends over 16 amino acids.